A single sample is the source of the 28 T cell receptor beta chains below, sequenced in a study of shared clonotypes between healthy human individuals. Clones were sequenced by immunoSEQ multiplex PCR, and TCRdb holds only the in-frame ones, with some missing. This sample has roughly 1.5 million clones, with approximately 98% found just once. The sample consisted of naive CD4+ T cells sorted from blood. Sample subset: CD45RA+ positively selected. These receptors came from a man aged 25 to 40 in good health.

This chain uses TRBV5-5 with TRBJ2-2; D perhaps matches TRBD2 (6 bases). The V gene lost 7 bases and the J gene lost 4 bases, with 8 bases spanning the gap. The CDR3 consists of 12 residues. Germline lookup yields CDR1 SGHKS and CDR2 YYEKEE (reference sequence). Here the CDR3 DNA reads TGTGCCAGCGGGACTCCCACCGGGGAGCTGTTTTTT. Translating it yields CASGTPTGELFF. Drawing the rest from reference TRBV5-5 and TRBJ2-2, the complete variable domain is DAGVTQSPTHLIKTRGQQVTLRCSPISGHKSVSWYQQVLGQGPQFIFQYYEKEERGRGNFPDRFSARQFPNYSSELNVNALLLGDSALYLCASGTPTGELFFGEGSRLTVL.

The chain has TRBV9 and TRBJ2-7; 8 bases line up with TRBD2. The CDR3 totals 15 residues. Losses at the gene ends were 3 bases for V and 6 bases for J; bases not matched to a gene: 11. Germline V lookup: CDR1 SGDLS, CDR2 YYNGEE. The CDR3 nucleotides are TGTGCCAGCAGCGGGAGCGGGAGCCTCCTTGGCGAGCAGTACTTC. Its translation is CASSGSGSLLGEQYF.

The chain recombines TRBV10-1 with TRBJ2-7; no firm D call. Germline loops: CDR1 WNHNN, CDR2 SYGVQD (reference sequence). This CDR3 region has 12 residues. Trimming pared 3 bases from V and 5 bases from J, leaving 8 bases between. CDR3 in amino acids: CASSERSDEQYF. The CDR3 bases are TGCGCCAGCAGTGAACGGTCGGACGAGCAGTACTTC.

This sequence joins TRBV10-1 and TRBJ2-1, with D possibly matching TRBD2 (6 bases). CDR1 and CDR2 from the germline V gene are WNHNN and SYGVQD (reference sequence). Trimming removed 3 bases from V and 4 bases from J, with 16 bases in between. CDR3 length: 16 amino acids. CDR3: CASSDSRLGGYNEQFF. The DNA of the CDR3 is TGCGCCAGCAGTGACTCCCGGTTGGGAGGTTACAATGAGCAGTTCTTC.

This chain joins TRBV5-8 and TRBJ2-7, with 8 bases aligning to TRBD1. From germline, CDR1 is SGHTS and CDR2 YDEGEE. Trimming at V came to 4 bases and at J to 6 bases, leaving 15 bases not matched to a gene. The length of the CDR3 is 16 residues. The CDR3 region is CASSRNHPGTGSEQYF. DNA of the CDR3: TGTGCCAGCAGCCGGAACCACCCCGGGACAGGTTCCGAGCAGTACTTC.

This rearrangement joins TRBV18 to TRBJ2-3; TRBD2 aligns across 13 bases. CDR1 and CDR2 from the germline V gene are KGHSH and LQKENI. V trimming: 4 bases; J trimming: 2 bases; junction bases outside the gene matches: 3. CDR3 length: 16 residues. The CDR3 bases are TGTGCCAGCTCACTTGGGACTAGCGGGACCACAGATACGCAGTATTTT. Translating gives CASSLGTSGTTDTQYF.

This chain joins TRBV4-1 and TRBJ2-1; the match to TRBD2 covers 8 bases. Germline V CDR1 and CDR2: MGHRA, YSYEKL. This CDR3 spans 18 amino acids. After removal of 0 bases from V and 5 bases from J, the junction contained 12 bases not matched to a gene. The CDR3 DNA sequence: TGCGCCAGCAGCCAAGATCGAGGAACGGGAGGGCCCCACAATGAGCAGTTCTTC. Protein product: CASSQDRGTGGPHNEQFF.

V is TRBV6-5 and J is TRBJ1-1; D remains unclear. CDR1 MNHEY and CDR2 SVGAGI come from the germline V gene. Trimming took off 10 bases at V and 7 bases at J, with 16 bases between the two ends. This CDR3 comprises 12 residues. The CDR3 here is CATLNLVGEAFF. The CDR3 DNA reads TGTGCCACCTTGAACCTGGTTGGTGAAGCTTTCTTT.

The V and J genes are TRBV15 and TRBJ2-2, with 9 bases lining up with TRBD1. This CDR3 has 16 amino acids. The V and J ends lost 1 base and 4 bases, in that order; junction bases with no gene match: 4. CDR1 LNHNV and CDR2 YYDKDF come from the germline V gene (reference sequence). The CDR3 sequence is CATSRVRTGATGELFF. The CDR3 DNA is TGTGCCACCAGCAGAGTTAGGACAGGGGCCACCGGGGAGCTGTTTTTT.

CDR3 residues: CASSGELAGVSNEQFF. In DNA form, the CDR3 reads TGTGCCAGCAGCGGAGAACTAGCGGGAGTATCAAATGAGCAGTTCTTC. V gene TRBV9 combines with J gene TRBJ2-1, with 11 bases matching TRBD2. This CDR3 is built from 16 residues. The V segment lost 3 bases and the J segment 7 bases; nucleotides outside the gene matches: 9. Germline CDR1 reads SGDLS; CDR2 reads YYNGEE.

The chain links TRBV7-9 to TRBJ2-1; TRBD2 is a possible D gene (5 bases). CDR3 length: 17 residues. Germline loops: CDR1 SEHNR, CDR2 FQNEAQ (reference sequence). Trimming removed 5 bases at V and 7 bases at J, with 24 bases between. CDR3 sequence (DNA): TGTGCCAGCAGCCCAACCCCAGGACTGGCAGTTGGAAATGAGCAGTTCTTC. It yields the protein CASSPTPGLAVGNEQFF.

The genes are TRBV18 and TRBJ1-1, with 7 bases aligning to TRBD1. Unmatched junction bases numbered 5, after V lost 4 bases and J lost 3 bases. This CDR3 has 14 amino acids. Germline CDR1 and CDR2: KGHSH and LQKENI. CDR3 nucleotides: TGTGCCAGCTCACAGACAGGGAGGGACACTGAAGCTTTCTTT. Encoded protein: CASSQTGRDTEAFF.

V usage is TRBV18 and J usage is TRBJ2-1, with D unresolved. V lost 2 bases, J lost 3 bases, and 11 bases lay in between. The CDR3 consists of 15 residues. CDR1 is KGHSH and CDR2 is LQKENI in the germline V gene. As DNA, the CDR3 is TGTGCCAGCTCACCAGGGCACCAACACTACAATGAGCAGTTCTTC. Amino acid sequence: CASSPGHQHYNEQFF.

The chain recombines TRBV9 with TRBJ2-7; 9 bases fit TRBD1. J was trimmed by 5 bases and V by 2 bases; bases with no gene match: 5. In germline, CDR1 is SGDLS, CDR2 YYNGEE. The CDR3 covers 14 residues. The CDR3 loop is CASSVEQGADEQYF. CDR3 nucleotides: TGTGCCAGCAGCGTCGAACAGGGGGCCGACGAGCAGTACTTC. Supplemented by reference TRBV9 and TRBJ2-7, the full variable domain reads DSGVTQTPKHLITATGQRVTLRCSPRSGDLSVYWYQQSLDQGLQFLIQYYNGEERAKGNILERFSAQQFPDLHSELNLSSLELGDSALYFCASSVEQGADEQYFGPGTRLTVT.

This chain uses TRBV25-1 with TRBJ2-2, with TRBD1 matching 10 bases. The CDR3 covers 15 residues. V was clipped by 3 bases and J by 4 bases; unmatched bases: 2. Germline assignment: CDR1 MGHDK and CDR2 SYGVNS. The CDR3 DNA is TGTGCCAGCAGTGAGCGGACAGGGGGCACCGGGGAGCTGTTTTTT. Protein: CASSERTGGTGELFF.

This clone occurred once. Other DNA sequences in the same sample also yield this CDR3. J is TRBJ2-7 and V is TRBV10-1, with 10 bases identical to TRBD1. V was pared by 2 bases and J by 2 bases, with 0 bases of the junction left unmatched. The CDR3 is 14 amino acids. Germline V CDR1 and CDR2: WNHNN, SYGVQD (reference sequence). CDR3 sequence: CASSEGQGAYEQYF. CDR3 in DNA: TGCGCCAGCAGTGAGGGACAGGGGGCCTACGAGCAGTACTTC.

In its sample, this clone was seen once. Other DNA sequences within the sample encode an identical CDR3. V and J are TRBV7-9 and TRBJ2-3; the match to TRBD2 covers 11 bases. This CDR3 is 14 amino acids long. Germline-derived CDR1 and CDR2 are SEHNR and FQNEAQ (reference sequence). V was clipped by 3 bases and J by 5 bases; unmatched bases: 1. CDR3 DNA sequence: TGTGCCAGCAGCTTTGGGACTAGCGGAGATACGCAGTATTTT. This encodes CASSFGTSGDTQYF.

Only one count was recorded for this clone. The chain uses TRBV28 and TRBJ1-4, with 8 bases identical to TRBD1. The trim removed 1 base at V and 7 bases at J, leaving 2 bases unmatched. Germline V gene sequence: CDR1 MDHEN, CDR2 SYDVKM. The CDR3 runs to 14 residues. The CDR3 region has the DNA TGTGCCAGCAGTTTATCAGGGGGCTCTGAAAAACTGTTTTTT. This encodes CASSLSGGSEKLFF.

This clone was detected once. CDR3 in amino acids: CASSLPIGPGGYGYTF. CDR3 sequence (DNA): TGCGCCAGCAGTCTACCAATTGGGCCGGGGGGCTATGGCTACACCTTC. This chain links TRBV10-1 with TRBJ1-2; maybe TRBD1 (5 bases). CDR1 WNHNN and CDR2 SYGVQD come from the germline V gene (reference sequence). V was trimmed by 5 bases and J by 4 bases, leaving 20 bases between them. The CDR3 has 16 residues.

The gene calls are TRBV7-8 and TRBJ2-7; TRBD1 matches at 9 bases. The CDR3 contains 17 residues. The V and J ends lost 5 bases and 3 bases, in that order; junction bases with no gene match: 14. Germline V CDR1 and CDR2: SGHVS, FQNEAQ. CDR3 in DNA: TGTGCCAGCAGCCTCCTAGCCCGGGGACAGGGTATCTACGAGCAGTACTTC. It yields the protein CASSLLARGQGIYEQYF.

The V and J genes are TRBV19 and TRBJ1-5; D perhaps matches TRBD1 (6 bases). In germline, CDR1 is LNHDA, CDR2 SQIVND (reference sequence). V was trimmed by 6 bases and J by 6 bases, leaving 18 bases between them. The CDR3 contains 15 residues. The CDR3 sequence is CASSPGGILSQPQHF. The CDR3 DNA follows: TGTGCCAGTAGCCCCGGGGGCATATTGTCTCAGCCCCAGCATTTT.

This chain joins TRBV7-3 and TRBJ2-3, with 7 bases aligning to TRBD2. V was clipped by 6 bases and J by 2 bases; unmatched bases: 2. This CDR3 region has 13 residues. The germline CDR1 and CDR2 sequences are SGHTA and FQGTGA. The CDR3 coding sequence is TGTGCCAGCAGGGCGGGAGCCACAGATACGCAGTATTTT. It specifies CASRAGATDTQYF.

The chain links TRBV7-6 to TRBJ2-7, with 8 bases lining up with TRBD2. CDR1 is SGHVS, CDR2 FNYEAQ, per germline. The CDR3 spans 18 residues. V lost 2 bases to trimming and J lost 6 bases; unmatched junction nucleotides: 18. The CDR3 spells CASSLKASGPIRPVEQYF. The CDR3 DNA is TGTGCCAGCAGCTTAAAGGCTAGCGGGCCCATCCGCCCGGTCGAGCAGTACTTC.

As to this clone: At the DNA level, this CDR3 is encoded by other sequences in the same sample as well. The J gene is TRBJ2-7, the V gene TRBV4-1, with TRBD1 as a possible D gene (5 bases). Trimming removed 6 bases from V and 3 bases from J, with 15 bases in between. Germline CDR1 is MGHRA and CDR2 is YSYEKL. This CDR3 comprises 14 residues. CDR3 sequence: CASRRYLGDYEQYF. Here the CDR3 DNA reads TGCGCCAGCAGGAGATACCTAGGGGACTACGAGCAGTACTTC.

The chain joins TRBV6-1 to TRBJ2-2; D is unclear. The V end lost 7 bases, the J end lost 2 bases, and 11 bases lay between the germline ends. The CDR3 runs 14 residues. Germline CDR1 MNHNS, CDR2 SASEGT. Written as DNA, the CDR3 is TGTGCCAGCATGGCCAGCAGAAACACCGGGGAGCTGTTTTTT. This codes for CASMASRNTGELFF.

The chain uses TRBV7-2 and TRBJ1-1, with D perhaps matching TRBD1 (6 bases). The length of the CDR3 is 15 residues. The V gene's germline CDR1 is SGHTA and CDR2 FQGNSA. Deletions cut 5 bases from V and 1 base from J, with 14 bases between. Written as DNA, the CDR3 is TGTGCCAGCAGCCTATACGGGGGCTCGAACACTGAAGCTTTCTTT. It codes for CASSLYGGSNTEAFF.

The V gene is TRBV7-3, the J gene TRBJ2-7; D perhaps matches TRBD1 (5 bases). V shed 0 bases and J shed 6 bases, with 9 bases lying between them. CDR3 length: 13 residues. Germline CDR1 reads SGHTA; CDR2 reads FQGTGA. The CDR3 sequence is CASSLTGATEQYF. The CDR3 region has the DNA TGTGCCAGCAGCTTAACAGGGGCGACCGAGCAGTACTTC.

The gene calls are TRBV19 and TRBJ1-5; D perhaps matches TRBD1 (6 bases). Trimming pared 5 bases from V and 2 bases from J, leaving 13 bases between. CDR1 LNHDA and CDR2 SQIVND come from the germline V gene (reference sequence). CDR3 length: 15 amino acids. CDR3 DNA sequence: TGTGCCAGTAGTCACACAGGGTCTGGCAATCAGCCCCAGCATTTT. Translated: CASSHTGSGNQPQHF.